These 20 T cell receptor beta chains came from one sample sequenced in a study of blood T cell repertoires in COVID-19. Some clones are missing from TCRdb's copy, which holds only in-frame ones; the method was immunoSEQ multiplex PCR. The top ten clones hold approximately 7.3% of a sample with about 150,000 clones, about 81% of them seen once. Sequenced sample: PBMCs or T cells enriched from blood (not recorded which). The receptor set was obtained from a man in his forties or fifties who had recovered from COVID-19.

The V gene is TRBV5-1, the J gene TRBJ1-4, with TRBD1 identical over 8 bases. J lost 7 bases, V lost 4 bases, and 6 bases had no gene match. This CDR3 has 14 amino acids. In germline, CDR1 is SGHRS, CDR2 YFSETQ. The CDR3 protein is CASSEQGGGEKLFF. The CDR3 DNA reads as TGCGCCAGCAGCGAACAGGGGGGAGGTGAAAAACTGTTTTTT.

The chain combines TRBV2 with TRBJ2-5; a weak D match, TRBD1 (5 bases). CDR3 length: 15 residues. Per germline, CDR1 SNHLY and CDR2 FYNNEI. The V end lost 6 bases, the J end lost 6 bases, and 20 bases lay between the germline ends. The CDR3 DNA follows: TGTGCCAGCAGCCCGGACCAGGGTGCGCAGAAGACCCAGTACTTC. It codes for CASSPDQGAQKTQYF.

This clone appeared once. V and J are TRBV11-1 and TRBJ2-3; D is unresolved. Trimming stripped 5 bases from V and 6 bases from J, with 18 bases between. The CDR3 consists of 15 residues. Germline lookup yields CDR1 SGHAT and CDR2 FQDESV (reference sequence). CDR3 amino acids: CASSLDTTEPDTQYF. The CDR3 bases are TGTGCCAGCAGCCTCGACACGACCGAGCCCGATACGCAGTATTTT.

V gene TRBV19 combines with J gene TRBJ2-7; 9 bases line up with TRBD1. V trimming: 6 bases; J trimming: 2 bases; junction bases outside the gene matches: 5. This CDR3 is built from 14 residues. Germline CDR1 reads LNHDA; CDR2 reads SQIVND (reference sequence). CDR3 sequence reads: CASSVGQGTYEQYF. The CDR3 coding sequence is TGTGCCAGTAGCGTGGGACAGGGAACCTACGAGCAGTACTTC.

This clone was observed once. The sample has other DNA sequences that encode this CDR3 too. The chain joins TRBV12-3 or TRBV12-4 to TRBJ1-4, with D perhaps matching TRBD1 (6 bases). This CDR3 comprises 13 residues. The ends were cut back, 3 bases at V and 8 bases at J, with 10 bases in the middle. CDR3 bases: TGTGCCAGCAGTTTGGGGGGGCGAGAAAAACTGTTTTTT. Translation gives CASSLGGREKLFF.

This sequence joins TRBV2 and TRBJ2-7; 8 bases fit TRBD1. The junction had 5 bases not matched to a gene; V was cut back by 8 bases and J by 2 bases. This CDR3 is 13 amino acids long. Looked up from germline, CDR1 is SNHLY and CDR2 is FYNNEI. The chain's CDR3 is CASRQGIPYEQYF. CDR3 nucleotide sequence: TGTGCCAGCCGACAGGGGATCCCCTACGAGCAGTACTTC.

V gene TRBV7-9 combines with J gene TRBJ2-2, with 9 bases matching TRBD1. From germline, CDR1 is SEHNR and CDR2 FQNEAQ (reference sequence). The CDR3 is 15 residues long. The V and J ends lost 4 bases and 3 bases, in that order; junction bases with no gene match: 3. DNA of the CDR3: TGTGCCAGCAGCTGGGGACAGGGTGACACCGGGGAGCTGTTTTTT. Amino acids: CASSWGQGDTGELFF.

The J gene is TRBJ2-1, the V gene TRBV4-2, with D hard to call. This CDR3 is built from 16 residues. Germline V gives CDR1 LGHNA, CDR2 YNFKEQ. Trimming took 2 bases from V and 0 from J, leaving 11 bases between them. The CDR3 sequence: CASSQSSLSSYNEQFF. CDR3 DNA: TGTGCCAGCAGCCAAAGCTCTTTAAGCTCCTACAATGAGCAGTTCTTC.

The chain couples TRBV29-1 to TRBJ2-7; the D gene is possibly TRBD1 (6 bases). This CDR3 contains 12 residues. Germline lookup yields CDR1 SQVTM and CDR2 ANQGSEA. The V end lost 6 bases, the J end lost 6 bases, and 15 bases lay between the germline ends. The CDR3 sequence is CSVGAGVSEQYF. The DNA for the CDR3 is TGCAGCGTGGGGGCAGGGGTTAGCGAGCAGTACTTC.

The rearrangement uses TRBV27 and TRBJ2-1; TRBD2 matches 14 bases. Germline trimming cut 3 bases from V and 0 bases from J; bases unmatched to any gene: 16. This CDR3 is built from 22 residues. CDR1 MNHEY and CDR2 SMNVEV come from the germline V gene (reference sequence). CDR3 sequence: CASSLIGLAGGLGPSSYNEQFF. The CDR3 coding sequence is TGTGCCAGCAGTTTGATCGGACTAGCGGGGGGCCTGGGGCCTAGCTCCTACAATGAGCAGTTCTTC.

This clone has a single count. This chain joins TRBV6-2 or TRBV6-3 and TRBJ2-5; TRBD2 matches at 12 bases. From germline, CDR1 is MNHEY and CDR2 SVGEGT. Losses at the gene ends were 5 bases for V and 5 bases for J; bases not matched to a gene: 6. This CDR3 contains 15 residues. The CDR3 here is CASSRTSGEGETQYF. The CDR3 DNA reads TGTGCCAGCAGTCGGACTAGCGGGGAGGGGGAGACCCAGTACTTC.

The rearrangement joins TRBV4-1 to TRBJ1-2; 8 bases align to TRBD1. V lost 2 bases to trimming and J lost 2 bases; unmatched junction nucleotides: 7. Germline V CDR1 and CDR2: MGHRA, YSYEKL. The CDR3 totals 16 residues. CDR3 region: CASSQPDRGRNYGYTF. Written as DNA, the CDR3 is TGCGCCAGCAGCCAACCCGACAGGGGAAGGAACTATGGCTACACCTTC.

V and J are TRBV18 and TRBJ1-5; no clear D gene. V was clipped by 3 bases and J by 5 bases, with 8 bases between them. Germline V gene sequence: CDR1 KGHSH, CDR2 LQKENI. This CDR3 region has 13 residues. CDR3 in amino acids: CASSPRGDQPQHF. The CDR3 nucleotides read TGTGCCAGCTCACCCCGAGGCGATCAGCCCCAGCATTTT.

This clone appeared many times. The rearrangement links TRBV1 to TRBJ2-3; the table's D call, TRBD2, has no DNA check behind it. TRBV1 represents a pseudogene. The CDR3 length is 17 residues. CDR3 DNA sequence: TGCACCAGCAGCCAAGATTGGACGGGGGGCCGCACAGATACGCAGTATTTT. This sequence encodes CTSSQDWTGGRTDTQYF.

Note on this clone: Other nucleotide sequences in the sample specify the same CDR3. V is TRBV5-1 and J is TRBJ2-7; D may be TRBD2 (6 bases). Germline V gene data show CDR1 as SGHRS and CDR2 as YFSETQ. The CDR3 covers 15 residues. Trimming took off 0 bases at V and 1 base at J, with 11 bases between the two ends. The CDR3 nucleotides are TGCGCCAGCAGCTTGGAGCCCGGGGGATCCTACGAGCAGTACTTC. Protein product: CASSLEPGGSYEQYF.

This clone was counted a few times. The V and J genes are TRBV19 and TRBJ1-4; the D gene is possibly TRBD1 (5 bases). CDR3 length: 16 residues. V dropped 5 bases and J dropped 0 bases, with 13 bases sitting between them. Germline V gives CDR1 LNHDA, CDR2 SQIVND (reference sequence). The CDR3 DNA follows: TGTGCCAGTAGTCGGGCAGGGAGGGCAACTAATGAAAAACTGTTTTTT. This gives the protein CASSRAGRATNEKLFF.

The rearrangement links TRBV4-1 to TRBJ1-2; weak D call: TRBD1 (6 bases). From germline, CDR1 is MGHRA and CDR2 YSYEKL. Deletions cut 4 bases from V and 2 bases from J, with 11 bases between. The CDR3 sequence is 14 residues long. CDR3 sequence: CASSPDRRNYGYTF. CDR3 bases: TGCGCCAGCAGCCCTGACAGGCGAAACTATGGCTACACCTTC.

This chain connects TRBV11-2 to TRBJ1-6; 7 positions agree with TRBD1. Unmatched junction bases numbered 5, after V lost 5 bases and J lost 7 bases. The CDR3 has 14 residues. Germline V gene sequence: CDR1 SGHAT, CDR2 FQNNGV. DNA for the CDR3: TGTGCCAGCAGCGGGGACAGAACAAATTCACCCCTCCACTTT. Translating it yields CASSGDRTNSPLHF.

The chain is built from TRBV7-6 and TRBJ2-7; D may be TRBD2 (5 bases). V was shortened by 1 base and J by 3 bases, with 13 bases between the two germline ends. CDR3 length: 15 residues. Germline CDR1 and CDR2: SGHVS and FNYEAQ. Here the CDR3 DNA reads TGTGCCAGCAGCTTAGGCGGGCAGGATGGCTACGAGCAGTACTTC. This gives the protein CASSLGGQDGYEQYF.

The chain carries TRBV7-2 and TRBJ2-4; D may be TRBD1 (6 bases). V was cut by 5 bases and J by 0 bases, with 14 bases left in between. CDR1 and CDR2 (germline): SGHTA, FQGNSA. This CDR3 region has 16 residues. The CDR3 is CASSLVGGQAKNIQYF. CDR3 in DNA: TGTGCCAGCAGCCTGGTAGGGGGACAAGCCAAAAACATTCAGTACTTC.